The 27 T cell receptor beta chains reported below all come from one sample, sequenced in a study of blood T cell repertoires in COVID-19. The assay was immunoSEQ multiplex PCR, and TCRdb's table has in-frame clones only and misses some. The sample holds more than 100,000 clones, about 90% seen once. The specimen sequenced was peripheral blood. Receptors originate from a human donor in a cohort sampled during active COVID-19.

V is TRBV10-3 and J is TRBJ1-1; a weak D match, TRBD1 (6 bases). The CDR3 runs 15 residues. CDR1 is ENHRY and CDR2 is SYGVKD in the germline V gene. V was clipped by 0 bases and J by 6 bases, with 14 bases between them. Written as DNA, the CDR3 is TGTGCCATCAGTGAGTCGGGCAGGGGAGCCGCTGAAGCTTTCTTT. Protein product: CAISESGRGAAEAFF.

The chain recombines TRBV5-1 with TRBJ2-5; no firm D call. This CDR3 region has 15 residues. V lost 0 bases, J lost 2 bases, and 11 bases lay in between. Germline CDR1 is SGHRS and CDR2 is YFSETQ. As DNA, the CDR3 is TGCGCCAGCAGCTTGGTGCTACCAATACAAGAGACCCAGTACTTC. Residues: CASSLVLPIQETQYF.

This rearrangement joins TRBV27 to TRBJ2-6, with D perhaps matching TRBD2 (5 bases). Deletions cut 6 bases from V and 2 bases from J, with 11 bases between. The CDR3 totals 15 residues. Germline CDR1 reads MNHEY; CDR2 reads SMNVEV (reference sequence). CDR3 nucleotide sequence: TGTGCCAGCAGGGTATCAGCGGCTGGGGCCAACGTCCTGACTTTC. Translation: CASRVSAAGANVLTF.

J is TRBJ2-7 and V is TRBV5-4; 9 positions agree with TRBD1. The CDR3 covers 14 residues. The V and J ends lost 3 bases and 7 bases, in that order; junction bases with no gene match: 8. Germline V gene lookup returns CDR1 SGHNT and CDR2 YYREEE (reference sequence). CDR3 coding DNA: TGTGCCAGCAGCTCCCCGGGACAGGGCTGGGAGCAGTACTTC. Its translation is CASSSPGQGWEQYF.

The chain has TRBV19 and TRBJ1-3; tentatively, D is TRBD1 (5 bases). CDR3 length equals 14 residues. The V gene lost 5 bases and the J gene lost 3 bases, with 11 bases spanning the gap. The V gene's germline CDR1 is LNHDA and CDR2 SQIVND (reference sequence). CDR3 DNA sequence: TGTGCCAGTAGTTCGCAGGGTCTTGGAAACACCATATATTTT. Translated: CASSSQGLGNTIYF.

This clone has a count of ten or more. This chain's CDR3 is CASSSRTPGQGPSYEQYF. CDR3 DNA: TGTGCCAGCAGTTCCCGAACTCCGGGACAGGGACCTTCCTACGAGCAGTACTTC. The chain uses TRBV27 and TRBJ2-7, with 9 bases lining up with TRBD1. The CDR3 loop spans 18 amino acids. J was trimmed by 1 base and V by 4 bases; bases with no gene match: 14. Germline V gives CDR1 MNHEY, CDR2 SMNVEV (reference sequence).

The V gene is TRBV12-3 or TRBV12-4, the J gene TRBJ2-1, with D uncertain. The CDR3 is 12 residues long. The ends were cut back, 3 bases at V and 10 bases at J, with 10 bases in the middle. The CDR3 nucleotides are TGTGCCAGCAGTTTGGGCAGCTTGGAGCAGTTCTTC. Protein sequence: CASSLGSLEQFF.

The chain joins TRBV9 to TRBJ1-4; 7 positions agree with TRBD1. Unmatched junction bases numbered 20, after V lost 7 bases and J lost 8 bases. The CDR3 sequence is 17 residues long. Germline CDR1 is SGDLS and CDR2 is YYNGEE. The CDR3 bases are TGTGCCAGCTTATTGGAAAGGCCGACAGGGTTTCCCGAAAAACTGTTTTTT. Protein product: CASLLERPTGFPEKLFF.

This clone appeared a single time. The V call is TRBV6-5, the J call TRBJ1-6; D not certain. V lost 7 bases and J 0 bases, leaving 10 bases between the germline ends. The CDR3 is 15 residues long. Per germline, CDR1 MNHEY and CDR2 SVGAGI. The CDR3 bases are TGTGCCAGCAATGGAGACCTCTCCTATAATTCACCCCTCCACTTT. Translated: CASNGDLSYNSPLHF.

The chain combines TRBV5-1 with TRBJ1-3; TRBD1 agrees at 8 bases. The trim removed 0 bases at V and 2 bases at J, leaving 7 bases unmatched. The CDR3 runs to 17 residues. Germline loops: CDR1 SGHRS, CDR2 YFSETQ. CDR3 sequence (DNA): TGCGCCAGCAGCTTGGGGACAGGGATAAACGCTGGAAACACCATATATTTT. This translates into CASSLGTGINAGNTIYF.

This chain links TRBV5-6 with TRBJ2-3; weak D call: TRBD2 (7 bases). V was shortened by 3 bases and J by 1 base, with 15 bases between the two germline ends. The CDR3 totals 16 residues. Looked up from germline, CDR1 is SGHDT and CDR2 is YYEEEE. The CDR3 protein is CASSSTGTTRTDTQYF. In nucleotides, the CDR3 is TGTGCCAGCAGCTCCACAGGGACTACCCGCACAGATACGCAGTATTTT.

The chain uses TRBV28 and TRBJ1-2; D possibly corresponds to TRBD1 (6 bases). The V gene lost 3 bases and the J gene lost 7 bases, with 21 bases spanning the gap. This CDR3 has 16 residues. Germline assignment: CDR1 MDHEN and CDR2 SYDVKM. The CDR3: CASSFSSPGGRVGYTF. CDR3 in DNA: TGTGCCAGCAGTTTCAGTTCTCCCGGGGGGCGAGTTGGCTACACCTTC.

This clone was seen only a few times. The chain recombines TRBV7-9 with TRBJ1-1; TRBD1 matches 7 bases. CDR1 and CDR2 from the germline V gene are SEHNR and FQNEAQ (reference sequence). The CDR3 is 16 amino acids. J was trimmed by 6 bases and V by 3 bases; bases with no gene match: 13. CDR3 amino acids: CASSLRVTGMGAEAFF. The CDR3 nucleotides are TGTGCCAGCAGCTTGCGAGTGACAGGGATGGGCGCTGAAGCTTTCTTT.

This chain links TRBV10-3 with TRBJ2-4, with 11 nucleotides matching TRBD1. J was trimmed by 7 bases and V by 8 bases; bases with no gene match: 4. Germline CDR1 reads ENHRY; CDR2 reads SYGVKD. This CDR3 comprises 13 residues. CDR3 loop: CAIQDRGRNIQYF. The CDR3 DNA reads as TGTGCCATCCAGGACAGGGGGCGGAACATTCAGTACTTC.

The V call is TRBV7-8, the J call TRBJ2-7; TRBD2 aligns across 12 bases. The CDR3 has 15 amino acids. Germline CDR1 and CDR2: SGHVS and FQNEAQ. V lost 5 bases and J lost 4; bases outside the gene matches: 6. In nucleotides, the CDR3 is TGTGCCAGCAGCATCCCCGGACTAGCGGGGTACGAGCAGTACTTC. Translation: CASSIPGLAGYEQYF.

This chain joins TRBV6-2 or TRBV6-3 and TRBJ2-1, with no clear D. V was trimmed by 2 bases and J by 9 bases, leaving 14 bases between them. This CDR3 contains 14 residues. Germline loops: CDR1 MNHEY, CDR2 SVGEGT. As DNA, the CDR3 is TGTGCCAGCAGTTACATAAGTGATCTTAGTGAGCAGTTCTTC. It codes for CASSYISDLSEQFF.

V usage is TRBV7-9 and J usage is TRBJ2-1, with D possibly being TRBD2 (5 bases). The CDR3 has 13 residues. V was shortened by 5 bases and J by 8 bases, with 13 bases between the two germline ends. Germline V gene lookup returns CDR1 SEHNR and CDR2 FQNEAQ (reference sequence). CDR3 residues: CASSPRTGHEQFF. CDR3 nucleotides: TGTGCCAGCAGCCCGCGGACTGGACATGAGCAGTTCTTC.

The chain links TRBV7-2 to TRBJ1-5, with D possibly matching TRBD1 (5 bases). There are 13 residues in the CDR3. Germline V gene data show CDR1 as SGHTA and CDR2 as FQGNSA. The germline V and J ends were trimmed by 1 base and 7 bases, with 8 bases remaining between them. This CDR3 is CASSLVGGQPQHF. CDR3 sequence (DNA): TGTGCCAGCAGCTTAGTTGGGGGGCAGCCCCAGCATTTT.

The chain is built from TRBV14 and TRBJ2-7, with D tentatively TRBD2 (5 bases). The CDR3 has 17 amino acids. V shed 4 bases and J shed 3 bases, with 22 bases lying between them. Germline V gene sequence: CDR1 SGHDN, CDR2 FVKESK. The CDR3 region is CASSPLSGTVPGYEQYF. CDR3 DNA: TGTGCCAGCAGCCCCCTTTCGGGAACGGTCCCTGGCTACGAGCAGTACTTC.

The chain uses TRBV5-6 and TRBJ2-5, with TRBD1 matching over 7 bases. Germline V gene lookup returns CDR1 SGHDT and CDR2 YYEEEE. Trimming removed 4 bases from V and 7 bases from J; junction bases left unmatched: 7. The CDR3 loop spans 13 amino acids. DNA for the CDR3: TGTGCCAGCAGCAGTACAGGGGTCAGGACCCAGTACTTC. Translating gives CASSSTGVRTQYF.

Only one count was recorded for this clone. The rearrangement links TRBV28 to TRBJ1-2; 8 positions agree with TRBD1. CDR1 MDHEN and CDR2 SYDVKM come from the germline V gene. The CDR3 runs 13 residues. The V and J ends lost 10 bases and 0 bases, in that order; junction bases with no gene match: 4. The CDR3 reads CAILQGANYGYTF. The CDR3 DNA reads as TGTGCCATCCTACAGGGGGCTAACTATGGCTACACCTTC.

The chain joins TRBV3-1 (or the pseudogene TRBV3-2) to TRBJ1-4; TRBD1 might be the D (5 bases). The V and J ends lost 1 base and 0 bases respectively, with 6 bases between them. CDR3 length: 15 residues. CDR1 is LGHDT, CDR2 YNNKEL, per germline (reference sequence). In nucleotides, the CDR3 is TGTGCCAGCAGCCAAGGACAGACAACTAATGAAAAACTGTTTTTT. It is translated as CASSQGQTTNEKLFF.

This rearrangement joins TRBV24-1 to TRBJ2-5; a weak D match, TRBD2 (5 bases). Trimming took 7 bases from V and 4 from J, leaving 12 bases between them. CDR1 is KGHDR, CDR2 SFDVKD, per germline. This CDR3 is 13 amino acids long. For the CDR3, the DNA is TGTGCCACCAGGTCCCTCCGGGGAGAGACCCAGTACTTC. This gives the protein CATRSLRGETQYF.

V gene TRBV28 combines with J gene TRBJ2-3; D is perhaps TRBD1 (5 bases). V was trimmed by 10 bases and J by 6 bases, leaving 23 bases between them. The CDR3 loop spans 15 amino acids. Germline V gives CDR1 MDHEN, CDR2 SYDVKM. The CDR3: CATKGWGSTWDTQYF. The CDR3 coding sequence is TGTGCCACCAAAGGCTGGGGCAGTACGTGGGATACGCAGTATTTT.

This chain links TRBV11-2 with TRBJ2-5; TRBD2 aligns across 8 bases. V lost 3 bases and J lost 4; bases outside the gene matches: 4. Germline-derived CDR1 and CDR2 are SGHAT and FQNNGV. The CDR3 contains 14 residues. The CDR3 here is CASSFSGGRETQYF. The CDR3 nucleotides read TGTGCCAGCAGCTTTTCGGGGGGGCGAGAGACCCAGTACTTC.

CDR3 sequence reads: CATSRGLVQETQYF. The CDR3 nucleotides are TGTGCCACCAGCAGAGGACTAGTACAAGAGACCCAGTACTTC. The chain joins TRBV15 to TRBJ2-5; possibly TRBD2 for D (6 bases). Trimming removed 1 base at V and 2 bases at J, with 8 bases between. Germline V lookup: CDR1 LNHNV, CDR2 YYDKDF (reference sequence). The CDR3 has 14 residues.

The genes are TRBV5-1 and TRBJ2-7, with 7 bases that match TRBD1. J was trimmed by 4 bases and V by 0 bases; bases with no gene match: 4. The CDR3 has 14 residues. Germline V gives CDR1 SGHRS, CDR2 YFSETQ. The CDR3 spells CASSLGGGGYEQYF. CDR3 nucleotide sequence: TGCGCCAGCAGCTTGGGAGGGGGCGGTTACGAGCAGTACTTC.